This T cell receptor (beta chain) was documented in a study of regulatory T cells in long-lasting Graves disease. Researchers made TCR beta libraries by using iRepertoire HTBI primers and running Arm-PCR on CDR3 regions. As handled by the study authors: Across all samples, approximately 68 TRBV segments and around 15 TRBJ segments were identified. From the multiplex PCR reads, TCRdb called clonotypes with MiXCR, one entry per CDR3 protein. The V and J calls come from TCRdb's annotation, not from the publication. The sample has more than 300,000 distinct CDR3 sequences; around 15% are singletons. There are many counts of this clonotype. The V gene end was trimmed by 3 bases and the J gene end by 5 bases; junction bases not matched to a gene: 12. Germline CDR1 is DFQATT and CDR2 is SNEGSKA (reference sequence). The CDR3 consists of 16 residues. Time point reported: newly diagnosed GD, antithyroid drugs for less than 3 months. PBMC-derived RNA was used for the TCR library. Around 9 milliliters of peripheral blood went into EDTA tubes.

The clonotype comes from a female donor with Graves disease. The V and J genes are TRBV20-1 and TRBJ2-5; 10 bases line up with TRBD2. This specimen was peripheral blood mononuclear cells (PBMCs), taken at new diagnosis, from a patient treated with antithyroid drugs. The DNA of the CDR3 is TGCAGTGCTAGCCCTAGCGGGAGTACAACCCCCGAGACCCAGTACTTC. Translating gives CSASPSGSTTPETQYF.